This T cell receptor (beta chain) was identified in a study of T cells after yellow fever vaccination. General study findings and limits: Just a small share of clonotypes turned up in the CD4 compartment as well as the CD8 compartment.

This clonotype appeared many times. What it binds is unknown. CDR1 is LGHDT and CDR2 is YNNKEL in the germline V gene (reference sequence). CDR3 length: 15 residues. V gave up 4 bases and J gave up 4 bases; unmatched junction bases: 9. It was through 5'RACE template switching that TCR cDNA was made, with a universal primer site and UMIs added. Via MiXCR, TCRdb re-called the 5' RACE reads, giving one row per CDR3 protein. Among about 400,000 distinct CDR3 sequences listed, 6.2% were seen once. This specimen was PBMCs, taken 5 days after the yellow fever booster vaccination. This TCR derives from a man aged 25-45 years who received the YFV17D yellow fever vaccine. This rearrangement joins TRBV3-1 to TRBJ2-7; 8 bases align to TRBD2. DNA of the CDR3: TGTGCCAGCAGCCCTACCGGGAGCGGGAGTTACGAGCAGTACTTC. This codes for CASSPTGSGSYEQYF.